This T cell receptor beta chain was captured by sequencing in a study of blood T cell repertoires in COVID-19. In the study overall: Whether acute or convalescent, the COVID-19 samples came from the United States, Italy and Spain. T cells, B-cell-depleted T cells, or PBMCs supplied cDNA or gDNA.

Original handling: Scientists estimated how many nucleated cells there were by amplifying reference gene primers. Here immunoSEQ multiplex PCR was the method, and the copy in TCRdb shows in-frame clones only, minus some. The V and J calls and clone size were taken over from that table, and D and trimming were inferred from the DNA. Among 130,000 to 150,000 clones listed, 75% to 85% were seen once. The CDR3 runs to 17 residues. V was cut by 3 bases and J by 0 bases, with 16 bases left in between. From germline, CDR1 is SGHRS and CDR2 YFSETQ. This sequence joins TRBV5-1 and TRBJ1-3; no definite D call. Sequenced material: peripheral blood. The source of this sequence is a man aged 55 to 70 with active or convalescent COVID-19. The CDR3: CASSSYADGSSGNTIYF. The CDR3 DNA reads as TGCGCCAGCAGCTCATACGCGGACGGGAGCTCTGGAAACACCATATATTTT.